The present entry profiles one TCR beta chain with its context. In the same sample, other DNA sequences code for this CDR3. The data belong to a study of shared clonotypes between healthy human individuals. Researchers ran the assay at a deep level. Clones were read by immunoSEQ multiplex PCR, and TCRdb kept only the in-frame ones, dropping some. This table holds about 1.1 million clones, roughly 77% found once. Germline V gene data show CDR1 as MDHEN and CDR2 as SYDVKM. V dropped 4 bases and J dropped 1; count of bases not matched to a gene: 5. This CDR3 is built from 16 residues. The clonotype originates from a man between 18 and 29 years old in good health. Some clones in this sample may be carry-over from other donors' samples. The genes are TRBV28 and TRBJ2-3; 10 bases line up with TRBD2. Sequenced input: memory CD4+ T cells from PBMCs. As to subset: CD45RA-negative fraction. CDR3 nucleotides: TGTGCCAGCAGTTCCCTAGCGGGAGTTGGCACAGATACGCAGTATTTT. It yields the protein CASSSLAGVGTDTQYF. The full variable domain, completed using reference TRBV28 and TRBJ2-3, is DVKVTQSSRYLVKRTGEKVFLECVQDMDHENMFWYRQDPGLGLRLIYFSYDVKMKEKGDIPEGYSVSREKKERFSLILESASTNQTSMYLCASSSLAGVGTDTQYFGPGTRLTVL.